These 32 T cell receptor beta chains came from one sample sequenced in a study of blood T cell repertoires in COVID-19. Sequencing used immunoSEQ multiplex PCR; TCRdb keeps in-frame clones, though not all of them. The sample carries some 150,000 clones, around nine tenths recorded once. The sequenced material came from peripheral blood. The origin of the receptors is a man between 65 and 85 years old with acute or convalescent COVID-19.

J is TRBJ2-1 and V is TRBV5-5; the D gene is possibly TRBD2 (6 bases). With 2 bases removed from V and 0 bases from J, the gap between germline ends came to 9 bases. Germline values: CDR1 SGHKS, CDR2 YYEKEE (reference sequence). The CDR3 is 15 amino acids. The CDR3 sequence is CASSFDGSSYNEQFF. CDR3 in DNA: TGTGCCAGCAGCTTTGACGGGAGCTCCTACAATGAGCAGTTCTTC.

The V and J genes are TRBV18 and TRBJ1-5; D uncertain. CDR3 length: 16 residues. Germline V gene data show CDR1 as KGHSH and CDR2 as LQKENI. The germline V and J ends were trimmed by 5 bases and 4 bases, with 18 bases remaining between them. The CDR3 sequence is CASSSTDLTGNQPQHF. The CDR3 nucleotides are TGTGCCAGCTCATCAACCGACTTAACGGGGAATCAGCCCCAGCATTTT.

V gene TRBV10-3 combines with J gene TRBJ1-3; D is possibly TRBD1 (5 bases). Per the germline V gene, CDR1 is ENHRY and CDR2 is SYGVKD. The CDR3 is made up of 15 amino acids. V lost 11 bases and J lost 3, with 20 bases in between. The CDR3 protein is CASRDGGLDGNTIYF. The CDR3 DNA follows: TGTGCCTCACGCGACGGGGGACTCGATGGAAACACCATATATTTT.

This clone was seen a single time. This rearrangement joins TRBV27 to TRBJ2-5, with D possibly TRBD1 on 5 matching bases. Germline-derived CDR1 and CDR2 are MNHEY and SMNVEV (reference sequence). The CDR3 contains 14 residues. Between the trimmed V and J ends, which lost 3 bases and 1 base, there was a span of 9 bases. In nucleotides, the CDR3 is TGTGCCAGCAGTTTTAAGGACACCCAAGAGACCCAGTACTTC. Its protein is CASSFKDTQETQYF.

This clone was seen once. The V and J genes are TRBV6-5 and TRBJ2-2; 8 bases align to TRBD1. With V trimmed by 6 bases and J by 6 bases, 9 bases remained unmatched. The CDR3 is made up of 15 amino acids. From germline, CDR1 is MNHEY and CDR2 SVGAGI. The CDR3 protein is CASSQGQGDPGELFF. The DNA of the CDR3 is TGTGCCAGCAGCCAAGGACAGGGTGACCCCGGGGAGCTGTTTTTT.

V and J are TRBV15 and TRBJ1-2; no definite D call. The germline CDR1 and CDR2 sequences are LNHNV and YYDKDF (reference sequence). Between the trimmed V and J ends, which lost 0 bases and 8 bases, there was a span of 10 bases. The CDR3 is 13 residues long. The CDR3: CATSRDREEGYTF. CDR3 bases: TGTGCCACCAGCAGAGATCGGGAGGAGGGCTACACCTTC. The full variable domain, in which reference TRBV15 and TRBJ1-2 provide the parts outside the CDR3, is DAMVIQNPRYQVTQFGKPVTLSCSQTLNHNVMYWYQQKSSQAPKLLFHYYDKDFNNEADTPDNFQSRRPNTSFCFLDIRSPGLGDTAMYLCATSRDREEGYTFGSGTRLTVV.

V usage is TRBV27 and J usage is TRBJ2-1; 10 positions match TRBD2. With V trimmed by 4 bases and J by 4 bases, 1 base remained unmatched. This CDR3 comprises 14 residues. CDR1 is MNHEY and CDR2 is SMNVEV in the germline V gene (reference sequence). The CDR3 DNA is TGTGCCAGCAGTTCTAGCGGGAGTTACAATGAGCAGTTCTTC. Protein sequence: CASSSSGSYNEQFF.

The CDR3 is CASSVGTGVQPQHF. The CDR3 DNA is TGTGCCAGCAGCGTTGGGACAGGGGTTCAGCCCCAGCATTTT. The chain carries TRBV13 and TRBJ1-5, with TRBD1 matching 10 bases. V shed 5 bases and J 6 bases; nucleotides not matched to a gene: 4. The germline gives CDR1 PRHDT, CDR2 FYEKMQ (reference sequence). This CDR3 has 14 amino acids.

J is TRBJ2-1 and V is TRBV9; D may be TRBD1 (6 bases). The CDR3 length is 15 residues. V was cut by 2 bases and J by 8 bases, with 17 bases left in between. Per germline, CDR1 SGDLS and CDR2 YYNGEE. CDR3 nucleotides: TGTGCCAGCAGCGTGGGGACAACCCTTGGGGATGAGCAGTTCTTC. This gives the protein CASSVGTTLGDEQFF. Variable domain in full (rest from reference TRBV9 and TRBJ2-1): DSGVTQTPKHLITATGQRVTLRCSPRSGDLSVYWYQQSLDQGLQFLIQYYNGEERAKGNILERFSAQQFPDLHSELNLSSLELGDSALYFCASSVGTTLGDEQFFGPGTRLTVL.

A word on this clone: Other DNA sequences from this sample encode an identical CDR3 as well. The rearrangement joins TRBV11-2 to TRBJ2-5, with a tentative D call TRBD1 (6 bases). With 3 bases removed from V and 2 bases from J, the gap between germline ends came to 19 bases. Germline CDR1 SGHAT, CDR2 FQNNGV. The CDR3 contains 17 residues. CDR3 DNA: TGTGCCAGCAGCTTGGGGGCCTCGGGCGGTCAGCAAGAGACCCAGTACTTC. The encoded protein is CASSLGASGGQQETQYF.

The chain carries TRBV19 and TRBJ1-5; 8 bases fit TRBD1. The CDR3 loop spans 14 amino acids. Per the germline V gene, CDR1 is LNHDA and CDR2 is SQIVND (reference sequence). V shed 7 bases, J shed 9 bases, and the junction held 11 bases outside the gene matches. CDR3 sequence reads: CASTQTGALGPQHF. DNA of the CDR3: TGTGCCAGTACCCAGACAGGGGCCCTAGGGCCCCAGCATTTT.

This clone appeared once. This chain links TRBV11-1 with TRBJ1-1; TRBD1 is a possible D gene (6 bases). CDR1 and CDR2 from the germline V gene are SGHAT and FQDESV (reference sequence). The CDR3 is made up of 15 amino acids. The V end was cut by 5 bases, the J end by 2 bases, with 15 bases between. CDR3 residues: CASSPRGGANTEAFF. The DNA for the CDR3 is TGTGCCAGCAGCCCCCGGGGGGGGGCCAACACTGAAGCTTTCTTT.

The chain has TRBV11-2 and TRBJ2-3; possibly TRBD1 for D (5 bases). Germline loops: CDR1 SGHAT, CDR2 FQNNGV. Trimming took 1 base from V and 0 from J, leaving 11 bases between them. This CDR3 region has 16 residues. The CDR3 DNA reads as TGTGCCAGCAGCTTAGGGACACCCCCTAGCACAGATACGCAGTATTTT. It yields the protein CASSLGTPPSTDTQYF.

The chain combines TRBV5-1 with TRBJ2-2, with a possible D match to TRBD1 (6 bases). V lost 5 bases, J lost 3 bases, and 11 bases lay in between. CDR3 length equals 14 residues. Germline V gene lookup returns CDR1 SGHRS and CDR2 YFSETQ. The DNA for the CDR3 is TGCGCCAGCAGACCGGGACACGACACCGGGGAGCTGTTTTTT. It specifies CASRPGHDTGELFF.

The chain carries TRBV10-3 and TRBJ1-3; 7 bases map to TRBD1. The CDR3 is 14 amino acids. V was pared by 8 bases and J by 10 bases, with 14 bases of the junction left unmatched. Germline V gene lookup returns CDR1 ENHRY and CDR2 SYGVKD. CDR3 residues: CAIADRADVGTIYF. Written as DNA, the CDR3 is TGTGCCATCGCTGACAGGGCTGACGTAGGGACCATATATTTT.

The rearrangement joins TRBV19 to TRBJ1-4; D ambiguous. The V and J ends lost 6 bases and 8 bases respectively, with 10 bases between them. The CDR3 runs 12 residues. Germline V gene sequence: CDR1 LNHDA, CDR2 SQIVND (reference sequence). Here the CDR3 reads CASSPGGEKLFF. CDR3 sequence (DNA): TGTGCCAGTAGCCCGGGTGGGGAAAAACTGTTTTTT.

V gene TRBV7-2 combines with J gene TRBJ1-1; 7 bases agree with TRBD1. Germline loops: CDR1 SGHTA, CDR2 FQGNSA. The CDR3 spans 15 residues. The J segment lost 1 base and the V segment lost 5 bases, leaving 7 bases of the junction unmatched. CDR3: CASSPYGTANTEAFF. CDR3 in DNA: TGTGCCAGCAGCCCCTATGGGACAGCGAACACTGAAGCTTTCTTT.

This clone was found once. V gene TRBV28 combines with J gene TRBJ2-2; D might be TRBD2 (6 bases). V lost 8 bases to trimming and J lost 5 bases, with 15 bases between them. Germline loops: CDR1 MDHEN, CDR2 SYDVKM. The CDR3 sequence is 14 residues long. As DNA, the CDR3 is TGTGCCAGCCTTCCAGGCGGAGGGACCGGGGAGCTGTTTTTT. Amino acid sequence: CASLPGGGTGELFF.

The chain employs TRBV7-2 and TRBJ1-2; the match to TRBD1 covers 12 bases. The V gene's germline CDR1 is SGHTA and CDR2 FQGNSA. After removal of 5 bases from V and 4 bases from J, the junction contained 11 bases not matched to a gene. The CDR3 spans 17 residues. The CDR3 loop reads CASSVGTGQGAIYGYTF. In nucleotides, the CDR3 is TGTGCCAGCAGCGTCGGAACGGGACAGGGGGCGATCTATGGCTACACCTTC.

The rearrangement links TRBV3-1 (or the pseudogene TRBV3-2) to TRBJ1-6, with unresolved D. Germline V gene lookup returns CDR1 LGHDT and CDR2 YNNKEL (reference sequence). CDR3 length: 14 amino acids. Trimming shortened V by 6 bases and J by 11 bases, and 17 bases separated the two germline ends. The CDR3 spells CASSSLATEAPLHF. DNA for the CDR3: TGTGCCAGCAGTAGCCTAGCCACCGAGGCACCCCTCCACTTT.

The J gene is TRBJ2-5, the V gene TRBV5-1; no firm D call. The CDR3 consists of 14 residues. V was trimmed by 0 bases and J by 1 base, leaving 7 bases between them. Looked up from germline, CDR1 is SGHRS and CDR2 is YFSETQ. The CDR3 spells CASSLEHVQETQYF. The CDR3 nucleotides read TGCGCCAGCAGCTTGGAACACGTCCAAGAGACCCAGTACTTC.

This chain joins TRBV28 and TRBJ2-3, with D uncertain. This CDR3 spans 13 amino acids. V lost 6 bases and J lost 11, with 18 bases in between. CDR1 and CDR2 (germline): MDHEN, SYDVKM. The CDR3 DNA sequence: TGTGCCAGCAGCTCCCCAGTATTTGGCGGGCAGTATTTT. Its translation: CASSSPVFGGQYF.

This sequence joins TRBV11-2 and TRBJ2-2; D remains unclear. V lost 5 bases to trimming and J lost 13 bases, with 11 bases between them. This CDR3 region has 11 residues. Germline V gives CDR1 SGHAT, CDR2 FQNNGV. The CDR3 loop is CASSPTTGLFF. CDR3 nucleotide sequence: TGTGCCAGCAGCCCTACTACGGGGCTGTTTTTT.

The rearrangement joins TRBV27 to TRBJ1-2; unclear D gene. The CDR3 runs to 15 residues. V shed 6 bases and J shed 0 bases, with 14 bases lying between them. CDR1 is MNHEY and CDR2 is SMNVEV in the germline V gene (reference sequence). CDR3 nucleotide sequence: TGTGCCAGCAGGTCGGTTTACTTAGCTAACTATGGCTACACCTTC. Translating it yields CASRSVYLANYGYTF.

This rearrangement joins TRBV7-2 to TRBJ1-3; 8 nucleotides match TRBD1. The V segment lost 5 bases and the J segment 6 bases; nucleotides outside the gene matches: 9. Germline V gene sequence: CDR1 SGHTA, CDR2 FQGNSA. The CDR3 consists of 15 residues. CDR3 nucleotides: TGTGCCAGCAGCACCCGACAGGGGTCGGAAAACACCATATATTTT. It encodes CASSTRQGSENTIYF.

This clone was found once. The chain recombines TRBV10-3 with TRBJ1-1; tentative D call: TRBD1 (5 bases). The CDR3 extends over 11 amino acids. Germline values: CDR1 ENHRY, CDR2 SYGVKD. The germline V and J ends were trimmed by 10 bases and 4 bases, with 10 bases remaining between them. The CDR3 bases are TGTGCCACCCGAAGGGGCACTGAAGCTTTCTTT. Encoded protein: CATRRGTEAFF.

The chain combines TRBV9 with TRBJ1-1, with TRBD1 identical over 9 bases. The CDR3 length is 15 residues. Germline V lookup: CDR1 SGDLS, CDR2 YYNGEE. V shed 4 bases, J shed 1 base, and the junction held 5 bases outside the gene matches. CDR3 region: CASSPGQGWNTEAFF. The CDR3 nucleotides read TGTGCCAGCAGCCCAGGACAGGGGTGGAACACTGAAGCTTTCTTT.

This chain links TRBV7-3 with TRBJ2-5; possible D gene TRBD2, 6 bases. CDR3 size: 15 residues. Trimming took 6 bases from V and 2 from J, leaving 16 bases between them. CDR1 SGHTA and CDR2 FQGTGA come from the germline V gene. CDR3 region: CASSPQGLGQETQYF. Written as DNA, the CDR3 is TGTGCCAGCAGTCCTCAGGGACTCGGGCAAGAGACCCAGTACTTC.

Here the CDR3 reads CASSLRQGNNEQFF. The CDR3 DNA reads TGTGCCAGCAGCCTTCGACAGGGGAACAATGAGCAGTTCTTC. V usage is TRBV11-2 and J usage is TRBJ2-1; 8 bases align to TRBD1. Germline CDR1 reads SGHAT; CDR2 reads FQNNGV. The CDR3 runs to 14 residues. The junction had 5 bases not matched to a gene; V was cut back by 5 bases and J by 5 bases.

This clone was detected a few times. This chain connects TRBV10-2 to TRBJ2-2, with D possibly TRBD2 on 6 matching bases. The ends were cut back, 5 bases at V and 5 bases at J, with 12 bases in the middle. The CDR3 extends over 14 amino acids. Germline V gene sequence: CDR1 WSHSY, CDR2 SAAADI. Here the CDR3 reads CASSSGLLTGELFF. The CDR3 nucleotides read TGCGCCAGCAGTTCGGGACTGCTGACCGGGGAGCTGTTTTTT.

This clone was found once. The V and J genes are TRBV4-3 and TRBJ2-1; 7 bases are a match to TRBD2. This CDR3 comprises 19 residues. Germline CDR1 LGHNA, CDR2 YSLEER. V dropped 2 bases and J dropped 7; count of bases not matched to a gene: 20. CDR3 nucleotide sequence: TGCGCCAGCAGCCAAAGGCCCCCAACTAGCGAGGGCTTAGGGAATGAGCAGTTCTTC. It codes for CASSQRPPTSEGLGNEQFF.

The genes are TRBV7-2 and TRBJ1-6, with TRBD1 matching over 8 bases. Germline-derived CDR1 and CDR2 are SGHTA and FQGNSA. J gave up 10 bases and V 1 base, and 3 bases lay outside the gene matches. The CDR3 spans 14 residues. CDR3 in amino acids: CASSLEGTGSPLHF. CDR3 nucleotides: TGTGCCAGCAGCTTAGAAGGGACAGGCTCACCCCTCCACTTT.